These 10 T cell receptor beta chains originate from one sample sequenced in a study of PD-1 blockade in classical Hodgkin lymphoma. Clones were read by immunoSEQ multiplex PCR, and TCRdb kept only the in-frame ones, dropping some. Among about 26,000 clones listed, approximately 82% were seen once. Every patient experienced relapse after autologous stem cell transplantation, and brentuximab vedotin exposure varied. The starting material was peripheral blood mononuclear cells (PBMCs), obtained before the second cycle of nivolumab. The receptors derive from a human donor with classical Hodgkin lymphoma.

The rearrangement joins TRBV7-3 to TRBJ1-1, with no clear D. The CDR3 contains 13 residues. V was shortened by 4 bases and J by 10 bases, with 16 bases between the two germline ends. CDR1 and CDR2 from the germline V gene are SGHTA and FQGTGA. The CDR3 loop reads CASSSTLGSRAFF. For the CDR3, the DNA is TGTGCCAGCAGCTCCACGTTGGGGTCTCGAGCTTTCTTT.

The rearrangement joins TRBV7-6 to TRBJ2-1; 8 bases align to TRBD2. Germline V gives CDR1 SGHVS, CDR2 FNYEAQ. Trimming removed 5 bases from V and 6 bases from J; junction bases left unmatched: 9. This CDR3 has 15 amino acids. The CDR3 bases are TGTGCCAGCAGCCCAAGCGGGGGTCATTTCAATGAGCAGTTCTTC. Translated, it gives CASSPSGGHFNEQFF. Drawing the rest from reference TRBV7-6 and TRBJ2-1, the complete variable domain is GAGVSQSPRYKVTKRGQDVALRCDPISGHVSLYWYRQALGQGPEFLTYFNYEAQQDKSGLPNDRFSAERPEGSISTLTIQRTEQRDSAMYRCASSPSGGHFNEQFFGPGTRLTVL.

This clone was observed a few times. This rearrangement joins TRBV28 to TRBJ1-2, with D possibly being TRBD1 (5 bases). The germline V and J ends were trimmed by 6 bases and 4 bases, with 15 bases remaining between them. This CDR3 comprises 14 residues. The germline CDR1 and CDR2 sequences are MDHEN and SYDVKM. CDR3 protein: CASSLTDTIYGYTF. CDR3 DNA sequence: TGTGCCAGCAGCCTAACGGACACCATCTATGGCTACACCTTC.

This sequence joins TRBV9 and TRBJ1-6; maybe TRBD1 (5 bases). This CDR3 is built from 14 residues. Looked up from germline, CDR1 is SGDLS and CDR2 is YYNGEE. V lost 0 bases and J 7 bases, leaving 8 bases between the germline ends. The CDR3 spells CASSVEGYNSPLHF. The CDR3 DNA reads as TGTGCCAGCAGCGTAGAGGGGTACAATTCACCCCTCCACTTT.

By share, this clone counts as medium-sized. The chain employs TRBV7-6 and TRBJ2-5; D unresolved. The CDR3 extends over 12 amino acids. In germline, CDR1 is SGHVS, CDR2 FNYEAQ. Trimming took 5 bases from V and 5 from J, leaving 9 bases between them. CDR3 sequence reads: CASSPAVETQYF. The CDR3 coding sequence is TGTGCCAGCAGCCCGGCCGTGGAGACCCAGTACTTC. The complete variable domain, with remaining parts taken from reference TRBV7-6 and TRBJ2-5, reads GAGVSQSPRYKVTKRGQDVALRCDPISGHVSLYWYRQALGQGPEFLTYFNYEAQQDKSGLPNDRFSAERPEGSISTLTIQRTEQRDSAMYRCASSPAVETQYFGPGTRLLVL.

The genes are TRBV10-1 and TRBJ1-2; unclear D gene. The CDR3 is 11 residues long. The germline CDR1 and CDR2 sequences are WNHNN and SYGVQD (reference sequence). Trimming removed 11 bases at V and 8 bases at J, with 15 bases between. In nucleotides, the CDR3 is TGCGCCGCTGGAGGAGGGCAGGGCTACACCTTC. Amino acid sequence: CAAGGGQGYTF.

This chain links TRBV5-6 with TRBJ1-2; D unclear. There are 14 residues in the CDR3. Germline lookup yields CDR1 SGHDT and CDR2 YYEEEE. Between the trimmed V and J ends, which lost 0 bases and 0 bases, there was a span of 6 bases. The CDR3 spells CASSLGRSNYGYTF. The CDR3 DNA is TGTGCCAGCAGCTTGGGCAGATCTAACTATGGCTACACCTTC.

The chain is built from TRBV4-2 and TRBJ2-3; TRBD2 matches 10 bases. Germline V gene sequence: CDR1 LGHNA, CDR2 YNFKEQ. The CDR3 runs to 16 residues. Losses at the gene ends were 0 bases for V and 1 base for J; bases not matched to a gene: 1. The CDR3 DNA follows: TGTGCCAGCAGCCAAGATCTAGCGGGGGGCACAGATACGCAGTATTTT. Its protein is CASSQDLAGGTDTQYF.

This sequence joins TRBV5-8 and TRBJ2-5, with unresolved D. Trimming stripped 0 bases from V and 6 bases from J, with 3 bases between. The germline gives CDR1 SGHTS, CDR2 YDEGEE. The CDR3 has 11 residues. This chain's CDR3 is CASSLAKTQYF. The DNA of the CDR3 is TGTGCCAGCAGCTTGGCGAAGACCCAGTACTTC.

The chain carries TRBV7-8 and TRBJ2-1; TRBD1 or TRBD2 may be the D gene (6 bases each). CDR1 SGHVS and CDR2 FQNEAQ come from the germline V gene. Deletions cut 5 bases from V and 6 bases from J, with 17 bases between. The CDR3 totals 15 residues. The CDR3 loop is CASSLGGGPVNEQFF. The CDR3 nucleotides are TGTGCCAGCAGCCTAGGAGGGGGGCCGGTCAATGAGCAGTTCTTC.